This passage covers 20 T cell receptor beta chains from one sample sequenced in a study of cytomegalovirus exposure and HLA in healthy donors. In the PCR, 60 Vbeta and 13 Jbeta primers were used. Clones were sequenced by immunoSEQ multiplex PCR, and TCRdb holds only the in-frame ones, with some missing. The sample records approximately 190,000 clones, around 81% being singletons. Sample: PBMCs. The receptor set was obtained from a woman aged 18 to 35 in good health and CMV-seropositive.

This clone was recorded once. The V call is TRBV2, the J call TRBJ2-3; no clear D. This CDR3 has 13 amino acids. V was trimmed by 7 bases and J by 2 bases, leaving 10 bases between them. Germline V gives CDR1 SNHLY, CDR2 FYNNEI. CDR3 DNA: TGTGCCAGCATGACTTTACCCACAGATACGCAGTATTTT. This translates into CASMTLPTDTQYF.

The chain recombines TRBV4-1 with TRBJ1-1; TRBD1 might be the D (5 bases). V was pared by 2 bases and J by 1 base, with 11 bases between. The CDR3 is 15 residues long. Per germline, CDR1 MGHRA and CDR2 YSYEKL. The CDR3 here is CASSQLLRANTEAFF. CDR3 DNA: TGCGCCAGCAGCCAACTTCTCAGGGCGAACACTGAAGCTTTCTTT.

This chain joins TRBV25-1 and TRBJ2-7, with a possible D match to TRBD2 (6 bases). Trimming took off 6 bases at V and 2 bases at J, with 14 bases between the two ends. Germline V lookup: CDR1 MGHDK, CDR2 SYGVNS. CDR3 size: 14 residues. The CDR3 reads CASSLERVPYEQYF. The CDR3 DNA is TGTGCCAGCAGCCTTGAGCGGGTCCCCTACGAGCAGTACTTC.

The gene calls are TRBV19 and TRBJ2-3; TRBD1 matches at 7 bases. V lost 6 bases and J lost 5; bases outside the gene matches: 5. This CDR3 contains 13 residues. Per germline, CDR1 LNHDA and CDR2 SQIVND (reference sequence). CDR3 nucleotides: TGTGCCAGTAGGAGGGGGCGCGGAGATACGCAGTATTTT. Protein sequence: CASRRGRGDTQYF.

J is TRBJ2-1 and V is TRBV5-1, with 7 bases that match TRBD2. The germline gives CDR1 SGHRS, CDR2 YFSETQ. The V gene end was trimmed by 0 bases and the J gene end by 5 bases; junction bases not matched to a gene: 2. The CDR3 runs 14 residues. CDR3 sequence reads: CASSLGLADNEQFF. The DNA for the CDR3 is TGCGCCAGCAGCTTGGGGCTAGCGGACAATGAGCAGTTCTTC.

This chain links TRBV30 with TRBJ1-2; no clear D gene. Germline loops: CDR1 GTSNPN, CDR2 SVGIG (reference sequence). The CDR3 spans 12 residues. V lost 3 bases and J lost 8, with 13 bases in between. CDR3 sequence reads: CAWSPVGAGYTF. As DNA, the CDR3 is TGTGCCTGGAGCCCGGTAGGAGCAGGCTACACCTTC.

The chain carries TRBV15 and TRBJ1-5; D not resolved. Trimming cost V 3 bases and J 0 bases, with 9 bases left between them. Germline CDR1 is LNHNV and CDR2 is YYDKDF (reference sequence). The CDR3 spans 15 residues. CDR3 nucleotides: TGTGCCACCAGCAGTGCGGAAATTAGCAATCAGCCCCAGCATTTT. This encodes CATSSAEISNQPQHF.

V usage is TRBV5-6 and J usage is TRBJ2-1, with 11 bases identical to TRBD2. Germline V gives CDR1 SGHDT, CDR2 YYEEEE. The CDR3 consists of 16 residues. Trimming removed 1 base from V and 3 bases from J; junction bases left unmatched: 3. CDR3 protein: CASSLIGTSGYNEQFF. As DNA, the CDR3 is TGTGCCAGCAGCTTGATCGGGACTAGCGGCTACAATGAGCAGTTCTTC.

This rearrangement joins TRBV6-1 to TRBJ1-5; no firm D call. The germline V gene has CDR1 MNHNS and CDR2 SASEGT. Trimming cost V 0 bases and J 2 bases, with 11 bases left between them. The CDR3 contains 16 residues. This chain's CDR3 is CASSEAGGHGNQPQHF. The DNA for the CDR3 is TGTGCCAGCAGTGAAGCGGGTGGGCACGGCAATCAGCCCCAGCATTTT.

The V gene is TRBV6-4, the J gene TRBJ2-3; 9 bases align to TRBD2. CDR3 length: 15 amino acids. CDR1 is MRHNA, CDR2 SNTAGT, per germline. The J segment lost 5 bases and the V segment lost 0 bases, leaving 3 bases of the junction unmatched. CDR3: CASSDSDSGGDTQYF. The CDR3 DNA sequence: TGTGCCAGCAGTGACTCAGATAGCGGGGGAGATACGCAGTATTTT.

A remark on this clone: Other DNA sequences in the same sample also yield this CDR3. The chain joins TRBV11-2 to TRBJ2-5, with 14 bases fitting TRBD2. The V segment lost 9 bases and the J segment 5 bases; nucleotides outside the gene matches: 8. CDR3 length: 15 residues. Per germline, CDR1 SGHAT and CDR2 FQNNGV. This CDR3 is CASSRLAGGGETQYF. As DNA, the CDR3 is TGTGCCAGTAGCCGACTAGCGGGGGGGGGCGAGACCCAGTACTTC.

This chain uses TRBV5-1 with TRBJ1-1; D perhaps matches TRBD1 (5 bases). V was cut by 4 bases and J by 1 base, with 17 bases left in between. This CDR3 region has 16 residues. CDR1 is SGHRS and CDR2 is YFSETQ in the germline V gene. CDR3 DNA sequence: TGCGCCAGCAGCCAAATTCGACAGCCTCGGAACACTGAAGCTTTCTTT. This gives the protein CASSQIRQPRNTEAFF. Complete variable domain (other parts from reference TRBV5-1 and TRBJ1-1): KAGVTQTPRYLIKTRGQQVTLSCSPISGHRSVSWYQQTPGQGLQFLFEYFSETQRNKGNFPGRFSGRQFSNSRSEMNVSTLELGDSALYLCASSQIRQPRNTEAFFGQGTRLTVV.

V and J are TRBV11-2 and TRBJ1-2, with D possibly TRBD1 on 5 matching bases. CDR1 and CDR2 from the germline V gene are SGHAT and FQNNGV. This CDR3 region has 14 residues. V dropped 0 bases and J dropped 2 bases, with 7 bases sitting between them. CDR3 coding DNA: TGTGCCAGCAGCTTAGAGAAGGGGAACTATGGCTACACCTTC. Protein product: CASSLEKGNYGYTF. Full variable domain (remainder filled in from reference TRBV11-2 and TRBJ1-2): EAGVAQSPRYKIIEKRQSVAFWCNPISGHATLYWYQQILGQGPKLLIQFQNNGVVDDSQLPKDRFSAERLKGVDSTLKIQPAKLEDSAVYLCASSLEKGNYGYTFGSGTRLTVV.

Of note for this clone: An end of the junction differs from the germline gene, which may be a read error. V and J are TRBV19 and TRBJ2-1; 8 bases map to TRBD2. The length of the CDR3 is 15 residues. CDR1 and CDR2 from the germline V gene are LNHDA and SQIVND (reference sequence). For the CDR3, the DNA is TGTGCCAGTAGTATGTCGGGGGGGGCCTACAGTGAGCAGTTCTTC. Encoded protein: CASSMSGGAYSEQFF.

V gene TRBV7-3 combines with J gene TRBJ2-3, with D perhaps TRBD2 (6 bases). The V and J ends lost 1 base and 5 bases respectively, with 10 bases between them. The CDR3 has 14 amino acids. In germline, CDR1 is SGHTA, CDR2 FQGTGA. CDR3 amino acids: CASSLNGGEDTQYF. The CDR3 DNA sequence: TGTGCCAGCAGCTTAAACGGGGGTGAAGATACGCAGTATTTT.

This chain uses TRBV5-4 with TRBJ2-3, with 10 bases identical to TRBD2. J lost 3 bases, V lost 4 bases, and 5 bases had no gene match. The V gene's germline CDR1 is SGHNT and CDR2 YYREEE (reference sequence). There are 15 residues in the CDR3. The CDR3 nucleotides are TGTGCCAGCAGCATCGGGACTAGCGTAACAGATACGCAGTATTTT. Translating gives CASSIGTSVTDTQYF.

In this sample, this clone turned up once. This chain connects TRBV12-5 to TRBJ2-3; 8 bases align to TRBD2. After removal of 1 base from V and 1 base from J, the junction contained 1 base not matched to a gene. The CDR3 contains 15 residues. The germline V gene has CDR1 LGHNT and CDR2 FRNRAP. CDR3 nucleotides: TGTGCTAGTGGTTTGGGTAGCGGGGGCACAGATACGCAGTATTTT. Its protein is CASGLGSGGTDTQYF.

The chain uses TRBV5-1 and TRBJ2-7; D may be TRBD2 (6 bases). Per the germline V gene, CDR1 is SGHRS and CDR2 is YFSETQ. The CDR3 consists of 14 residues. Trimming removed 2 bases at V and 2 bases at J, with 11 bases between. The chain's CDR3 is CASSLGDWPYEQYV. The CDR3 DNA follows: TGCGCCAGCAGCTTAGGGGACTGGCCCTACGAGCAGTACGTC.

This clone has a single count. The chain has TRBV19 and TRBJ1-3, with a weak D call TRBD1 (6 bases). Trimming pared 5 bases from V and 2 bases from J, leaving 10 bases between. Germline CDR1 is LNHDA and CDR2 is SQIVND (reference sequence). CDR3 length: 14 residues. DNA for the CDR3: TGTGCCAGTAGTGATACAGGGACTGGAAACACCATATATTTT. Protein product: CASSDTGTGNTIYF.

This chain uses TRBV6-5 with TRBJ2-6; tentatively, D is TRBD1 (6 bases). CDR3 length equals 15 residues. Germline V gene lookup returns CDR1 MNHEY and CDR2 SVGAGI. V dropped 2 bases and J dropped 2 bases, with 7 bases sitting between them. CDR3 region: CASSYRGTGANVLTF. CDR3 bases: TGTGCCAGCAGTTACAGGGGGACTGGGGCCAACGTCCTGACTTTC.